The 25 T cell receptor beta chains reported below all come from one sample, sequenced in a study of T-cell reconstitution after alpha-beta-depleted transplantation in children. Unique molecular identifiers featured in how the TCRbeta library was prepared. TCRdb independently ran MiXCR on the PCR reads; one entry per CDR3 protein. The sample carries 280,000 or so distinct CDR3 sequences, 11% recorded once. The sequences come from peripheral blood, collected 180 days after TCRalphabeta/CD19-depleted stem cell transplant. These receptors came from a male patient aged 2 to 10 who had a stem cell transplant for chronic granulomatous disease, so the T cells may come from the graft donor.

This clonotype was counted at least ten times. The V and J genes are TRBV30 and TRBJ2-5; 7 nucleotides match TRBD2. Germline CDR1 GTSNPN, CDR2 SVGIG (reference sequence). The CDR3 covers 13 residues. Losses at the gene ends were 2 bases for V and 3 bases for J; bases not matched to a gene: 3. For the CDR3, the DNA is TGTGCCTGGAGTAAACTAGCGAAAGAGACCCAGTACTTC. It specifies CAWSKLAKETQYF.

This clonotype was seen ten or more times. V is TRBV20-1 and J is TRBJ2-7; TRBD2 matches at 9 bases. Germline values: CDR1 DFQATT, CDR2 SNEGSKA (reference sequence). V trimming: 6 bases; J trimming: 6 bases; junction bases outside the gene matches: 6. CDR3 length equals 12 residues. DNA for the CDR3: TGCAGTGCAACCTGGACTAGCGTCGAGCAGTACTTC. Amino acids: CSATWTSVEQYF.

The sample holds many counts of this clonotype. V usage is TRBV30 and J usage is TRBJ1-2; D might be TRBD1 (5 bases). Germline V gene lookup returns CDR1 GTSNPN and CDR2 SVGIG (reference sequence). V was cut by 3 bases and J by 0 bases, with 14 bases left in between. CDR3 length equals 15 residues. CDR3 residues: CAWRFDRLPNYGYTF. As DNA, the CDR3 is TGTGCCTGGAGGTTTGACAGACTCCCTAACTATGGCTACACCTTC.

This clonotype was counted at least ten times. The genes are TRBV6-2 or TRBV6-3 and TRBJ2-6; TRBD1 matches at 9 bases. The germline V gene has CDR1 MNHEY and CDR2 SVGEGT. The CDR3 is 18 amino acids. V was clipped by 0 bases and J by 2 bases; unmatched bases: 5. Here the CDR3 reads CASSYSNRGLPGANVLTF. The CDR3 DNA is TGTGCCAGCAGTTACTCGAACAGGGGGCTTCCTGGGGCCAACGTCCTGACTTTC.

This clonotype was recorded many times. V and J are TRBV9 and TRBJ2-6; D is unclear. Germline V gives CDR1 SGDLS, CDR2 YYNGEE. This CDR3 region has 17 residues. V lost 2 bases and J lost 0, with 12 bases in between. The CDR3 nucleotides read TGTGCCAGCAGCGTCTCAGCAGGCCCCTCTGGGGCCAACGTCCTGACTTTC. This sequence encodes CASSVSAGPSGANVLTF.

There are many counts of this clonotype. The chain is built from TRBV7-2 and TRBJ2-4; D remains ambiguous. Germline V gene sequence: CDR1 SGHTA, CDR2 FQGNSA. The CDR3 loop spans 15 amino acids. V was pared by 3 bases and J by 0 bases, with 9 bases between. CDR3 DNA sequence: TGTGCCAGCAGCTTCCCGGGTCTAGCCAAAAACATTCAGTACTTC. Its translation: CASSFPGLAKNIQYF. Full variable domain (remainder filled in from reference TRBV7-2 and TRBJ2-4): GAGVSQSPSNKVTEKGKDVELRCDPISGHTALYWYRQSLGQGLEFLIYFQGNSAPDKSGLPSDRFSAERTGGSVSTLTIQRTQQEDSAVYLCASSFPGLAKNIQYFGAGTRLSVL.

This clonotype appeared many times. The chain couples TRBV5-1 to TRBJ2-6, with D possibly TRBD2 on 6 matching bases. The CDR3 loop spans 16 amino acids. V was clipped by 3 bases and J by 2 bases, with 12 bases between them. Per the germline V gene, CDR1 is SGHRS and CDR2 is YFSETQ. CDR3 nucleotides: TGCGCCAGCAGCTGGGGGGATCCTACTGGGGCCAACGTCCTGACTTTC. Its translation: CASSWGDPTGANVLTF.

This clonotype was detected ten times or more. The chain carries TRBV29-1 and TRBJ2-2; 8 nucleotides match TRBD1. Trimming cost V 2 bases and J 6 bases; bases outside gene matches: 2. This CDR3 has 13 residues. Germline V gene lookup returns CDR1 SQVTM and CDR2 ANQGSEA. CDR3 nucleotides: TGCAGCGTTGAAATACAGGGGGCCGGGGAGCTGTTTTTT. This codes for CSVEIQGAGELFF.

This clonotype was recorded a few times. The chain couples TRBV7-8 to TRBJ1-6; D call uncertain. Germline CDR1 is SGHVS and CDR2 is FQNEAQ. V was clipped by 5 bases and J by 8 bases, with 16 bases between them. The CDR3 has 15 residues. The CDR3 spells CASSKYQAADSPLHF. CDR3 in DNA: TGTGCCAGCAGCAAATACCAAGCTGCCGATTCACCCCTCCACTTT.

This clonotype has a count of ten or more. The chain is built from TRBV20-1 and TRBJ1-6; D may be TRBD1 (5 bases). Germline V lookup: CDR1 DFQATT, CDR2 SNEGSKA (reference sequence). The CDR3 consists of 14 residues. V lost 1 base, J lost 10 bases, and 14 bases lay in between. The CDR3: CSARVSQGLSPLHF. In DNA form, the CDR3 reads TGCAGTGCTAGAGTGAGTCAGGGTCTCTCACCCCTCCACTTT.

As to this clonotype: Since a much larger clone is just one base distant, this may be a read error. The rearrangement uses TRBV28 and TRBJ1-2, with 9 nucleotides matching TRBD1. CDR1 is MDHEN and CDR2 is SYDVKM in the germline V gene. The CDR3 has 14 residues. V shed 5 bases and J 10 bases; nucleotides not matched to a gene: 11. The CDR3 bases are TGTGCCAGCAGTCCCCGGGACAGGGCGGTTGACTACACCTTC. Translating gives CASSPRDRAVDYTF.

The J gene is TRBJ2-4, the V gene TRBV4-1; 7 bases map to TRBD2. In germline, CDR1 is MGHRA, CDR2 YSYEKL. Germline trimming cut 4 bases from V and 5 bases from J; bases unmatched to any gene: 11. The CDR3 totals 16 residues. CDR3 sequence (DNA): TGCGCCAGCAGCCTATATTCCGGGACTACCCAAAACATTCAGTACTTC. Translating it yields CASSLYSGTTQNIQYF.

The table lists this clonotype with many counts. V and J are TRBV29-1 and TRBJ2-1, with 8 nucleotides matching TRBD2. The CDR3 contains 14 residues. CDR1 is SQVTM, CDR2 ANQGSEA, per germline. With V trimmed by 4 bases and J by 4 bases, 6 bases remained unmatched. The DNA for the CDR3 is TGCAGCGTTGGTCCAGCGGGAGCTTACAATGAGCAGTTCTTC. Residues: CSVGPAGAYNEQFF.

The CDR3 nucleotides are TGTGCCAGCAGTCCGACAGGGTTCCTCTCCTACGAGCAGTACTTC. Translated: CASSPTGFLSYEQYF. The chain employs TRBV28 and TRBJ2-7, with TRBD1 matching 7 bases. The ends lost 5 bases at V and 0 bases at J; junction bases unmatched: 7. CDR3 length equals 15 residues. CDR1 is MDHEN and CDR2 is SYDVKM in the germline V gene.

This clonotype was found many times. This chain links TRBV29-1 with TRBJ1-5; D is possibly TRBD1 (5 bases). The CDR3 length is 15 residues. CDR1 is SQVTM and CDR2 is ANQGSEA in the germline V gene. Trimming stripped 4 bases from V and 4 bases from J, with 17 bases between. The chain's CDR3 is CSVVAPRGRNQPQHF. The CDR3 DNA sequence: TGCAGCGTTGTGGCCCCCCGGGGCCGGAATCAGCCCCAGCATTTT.

This clonotype occurred many times. The chain carries TRBV29-1 and TRBJ2-5, with D perhaps matching TRBD1 (6 bases). Germline V gene sequence: CDR1 SQVTM, CDR2 ANQGSEA. The CDR3 is 13 amino acids. V shed 4 bases and J shed 5 bases, with 14 bases lying between them. CDR3 sequence: CSVAGALGETQYF. In DNA, the CDR3 is TGCAGCGTTGCAGGGGCGCTTGGGGAGACCCAGTACTTC.

Many counts were recorded for this clonotype. This chain connects TRBV5-1 to TRBJ2-5; D is perhaps TRBD2 (6 bases). Trimming shortened V by 4 bases and J by 3 bases, and 13 bases separated the two germline ends. This CDR3 comprises 14 residues. Germline lookup yields CDR1 SGHRS and CDR2 YFSETQ. CDR3 sequence (DNA): TGCGCCAGCAGCATAGGAGGGCTTGAAGAGACCCAGTACTTC. The encoded protein is CASSIGGLEETQYF.

This clonotype was detected ten times or more. This sequence joins TRBV9 and TRBJ1-1; tentatively, D is TRBD1 (5 bases). V was clipped by 6 bases and J by 5 bases, with 14 bases between them. Germline V gene data show CDR1 as SGDLS and CDR2 as YYNGEE. The CDR3 is 13 residues long. The CDR3 bases are TGTGCCAGCAACTGGGGGGGATCAACTGAAGCTTTCTTT. Residues: CASNWGGSTEAFF. Based on the CDR3 plus reference TRBV9 and TRBJ1-1, the full variable domain is DSGVTQTPKHLITATGQRVTLRCSPRSGDLSVYWYQQSLDQGLQFLIQYYNGEERAKGNILERFSAQQFPDLHSELNLSSLELGDSALYFCASNWGGSTEAFFGQGTRLTVV.

Many counts were recorded for this clonotype. The chain carries TRBV28 and TRBJ2-7, with D possibly being TRBD2 (5 bases). This CDR3 has 12 amino acids. The germline V gene has CDR1 MDHEN and CDR2 SYDVKM. V was cut by 4 bases and J by 6 bases, with 10 bases left in between. The DNA of the CDR3 is TGTGCCAGCAGTTCGGGGTTCTCCGAGCAGTACTTC. It is translated as CASSSGFSEQYF. The whole variable domain, filled in from reference TRBV28 and TRBJ2-7, reads DVKVTQSSRYLVKRTGEKVFLECVQDMDHENMFWYRQDPGLGLRLIYFSYDVKMKEKGDIPEGYSVSREKKERFSLILESASTNQTSMYLCASSSGFSEQYFGPGTRLTVT.

Many counts were recorded for this clonotype. The chain employs TRBV7-3 and TRBJ2-1, with TRBD2 matching over 9 bases. The CDR3 runs 15 residues. V lost 4 bases to trimming and J lost 2 bases; unmatched junction nucleotides: 3. The germline gives CDR1 SGHTA, CDR2 FQGTGA. CDR3 sequence: CASSSKRGAYNEQFF. The CDR3 region has the DNA TGTGCCAGCAGCTCCAAGCGGGGGGCCTACAATGAGCAGTTCTTC.

The sample holds many counts of this clonotype. J is TRBJ1-1 and V is TRBV9, with a weak D call TRBD1 (5 bases). The CDR3 is made up of 11 amino acids. Germline lookup yields CDR1 SGDLS and CDR2 YYNGEE. The V and J ends lost 3 bases and 7 bases respectively, with 7 bases between them. CDR3 sequence (DNA): TGTGCCAGCAGCGCCGGGGGTGAAGCTTTCTTT. Translation: CASSAGGEAFF.

The chain recombines TRBV5-4 with TRBJ2-1; D is uncertain. Germline assignment: CDR1 SGHNT and CDR2 YYREEE (reference sequence). CDR3 length: 12 residues. V was trimmed by 3 bases and J by 5 bases, leaving 6 bases between them. Here the CDR3 reads CASSWHDNEQFF. The CDR3 coding sequence is TGTGCCAGCAGCTGGCATGACAATGAGCAGTTCTTC.

This clonotype came up many times. The chain joins TRBV29-1 to TRBJ2-6; the D gene is possibly TRBD1 (6 bases). Germline CDR1 and CDR2: SQVTM and ANQGSEA. Deletions cut 4 bases from V and 1 base from J, with 11 bases between. The CDR3 consists of 15 residues. In DNA form, the CDR3 reads TGCAGCGTTGCACGGGACACATCTGGGGCCAACGTCCTGACTTTC. Its translation: CSVARDTSGANVLTF.

This clonotype was seen a few times. The chain joins TRBV2 to TRBJ2-7; D tentatively fits TRBD1 or TRBD2 (6 bases each). The germline gives CDR1 SNHLY, CDR2 FYNNEI. V lost 4 bases, J lost 3 bases, and 22 bases lay in between. The CDR3 runs to 17 residues. This CDR3 is CASSGYEGGPIYYEQYF. CDR3 bases: TGTGCCAGCAGTGGCTACGAAGGGGGGCCGATTTACTACGAGCAGTACTTC.

The table lists this clonotype with many counts. The chain carries TRBV18 and TRBJ2-3; TRBD1 agrees at 10 bases. From germline, CDR1 is KGHSH and CDR2 LQKENI. The CDR3 runs to 17 residues. The trim removed 0 bases at V and 5 bases at J, leaving 8 bases unmatched. This CDR3 is CASSPPAVRTGGDTQYF. The DNA for the CDR3 is TGTGCCAGCTCACCACCGGCCGTCCGGACAGGGGGAGATACGCAGTATTTT.